This T cell receptor (beta chain) was found in a study of T cell repertoires in cytomegalovirus infection. For the study at large: Indications came from public TCR beta signatures; they pointed to CMV infection and to a matching HLA type. General study points: Within the response measured ex vivo, HLA-C-restricted CMV-specific TCR beta clonotypes were dominant. The cumulative frequency of public TCR beta families distinguished individuals who carried CMV together with the relevant HLA.

TCRdb re-called the reads with MiXCR, one entry per CDR3 protein. The data contain roughly 140,000 distinct CDR3 sequences, 20% to 25% of them seen just once; the ten biggest clones take up roughly 9.8%. This clonotype was observed a few times. Antigen unknown. Sequencing was carried out using PBMCs. The receptor was isolated from a human donor in good health (CMV status not recorded). Some clones in this sample may be carry-over from other donors' samples.

CDR3 residues: CAISERTVNEQFF. The DNA for the CDR3 is TGTGCCATCAGTGAGAGGACTGTCAATGAGCAGTTCTTC. J is TRBJ2-1 and V is TRBV10-3; possible D gene TRBD2, 5 bases. The germline V and J ends were trimmed by 2 bases and 6 bases, with 8 bases remaining between them. The germline CDR1 and CDR2 sequences are ENHRY and SYGVKD. The CDR3 runs 13 residues.